These 5 T cell receptor beta chains originate from one sample sequenced in a study of T-cell reconstitution after alpha-beta-depleted transplantation in children. Unique molecular identifiers were incorporated into the prepared TCRbeta library. One entry per CDR3 protein results from TCRdb running MiXCR on the PCR reads. The sample gives 95,000 to 120,000 distinct CDR3 sequences, 5% to 7% of which show up once; around 23% is in the top ten. The source was PBMCs, mostly from graft donor cells, collected 360 days after TCRalphabeta/CD19-depleted stem cell transplant. The receptors stem from a male patient between 2 and 15 years old who had a stem cell transplant for acute lymphoblastic leukemia, so the T cells may come from the graft donor.

This clonotype was seen repeatedly, ten times or more. The J gene is TRBJ1-2, the V gene TRBV5-8; TRBD1 matches at 9 bases. The CDR3 consists of 13 residues. The germline V gene has CDR1 SGHTS and CDR2 YDEGEE. The V and J ends lost 4 bases and 6 bases, in that order; junction bases with no gene match: 4. In nucleotides, the CDR3 is TGTGCCAGCAGCCCGGACAGGGGAAATGGCTACACCTTC. Translating gives CASSPDRGNGYTF.

The chain joins TRBV7-8 to TRBJ2-4; D remains unclear. The V gene's germline CDR1 is SGHVS and CDR2 FQNEAQ. The CDR3 contains 13 residues. Trimming cost V 6 bases and J 4 bases, with 10 bases left between them. The CDR3 DNA reads TGTGCCAGCAGGCCTTCAGATAAAAACATTCAGTACTTC. It is translated as CASRPSDKNIQYF.

The sample holds many counts of this clonotype. The chain recombines TRBV6-1 with TRBJ2-4, with D unresolved. Germline CDR1 is MNHNS and CDR2 is SASEGT. The CDR3 contains 16 residues. Deletions cut 4 bases from V and 0 bases from J, with 13 bases between. The CDR3 region is CASSAVIAIAKNIQYF. CDR3 sequence (DNA): TGTGCCAGCAGTGCCGTTATCGCCATAGCCAAAAACATTCAGTACTTC.

This chain uses TRBV6-5 with TRBJ2-7; 7 bases align to TRBD2. Trimming cost V 0 bases and J 1 base; bases outside gene matches: 3. CDR3 length equals 15 residues. Germline values: CDR1 MNHEY, CDR2 SVGAGI. The CDR3 nucleotides are TGTGCCAGCAGTTACTCGTCTAGCGGTTCCTACGAGCAGTACTTC. This encodes CASSYSSSGSYEQYF.

This clonotype was observed many times. The V gene is TRBV7-9, the J gene TRBJ2-7, with TRBD1 identical over 7 bases. Germline V gene lookup returns CDR1 SEHNR and CDR2 FQNEAQ (reference sequence). With V trimmed by 3 bases and J by 4 bases, 9 bases remained unmatched. The CDR3 is 15 residues long. This chain's CDR3 is CASSFGQEESYEQYF. Written as DNA, the CDR3 is TGTGCCAGCAGCTTCGGACAGGAGGAATCTTACGAGCAGTACTTC.